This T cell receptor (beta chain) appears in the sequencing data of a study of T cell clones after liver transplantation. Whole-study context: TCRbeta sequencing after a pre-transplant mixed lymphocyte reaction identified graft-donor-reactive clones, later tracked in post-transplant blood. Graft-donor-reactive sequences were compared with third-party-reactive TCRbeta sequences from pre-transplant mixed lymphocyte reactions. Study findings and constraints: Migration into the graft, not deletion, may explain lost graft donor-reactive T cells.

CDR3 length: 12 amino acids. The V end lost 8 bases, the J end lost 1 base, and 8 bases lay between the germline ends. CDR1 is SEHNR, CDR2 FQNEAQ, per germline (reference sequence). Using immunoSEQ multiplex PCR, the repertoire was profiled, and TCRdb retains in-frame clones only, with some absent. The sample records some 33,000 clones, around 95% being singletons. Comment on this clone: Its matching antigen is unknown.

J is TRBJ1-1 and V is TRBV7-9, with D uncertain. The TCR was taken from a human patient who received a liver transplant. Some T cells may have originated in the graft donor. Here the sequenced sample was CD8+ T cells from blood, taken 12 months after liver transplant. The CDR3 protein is CASAEENTEAFF. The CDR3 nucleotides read TGTGCCAGCGCGGAGGAGAACACTGAAGCTTTCTTT. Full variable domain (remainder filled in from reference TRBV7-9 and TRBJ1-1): DTGVSQNPRHKITKRGQNVTFRCDPISEHNRLYWYRQTLGQGPEFLTYFQNEAQLEKSRLLSDRFSAERPKGSFSTLEIQRTEQGDSAMYLCASAEENTEAFFGQGTRLTVV.